The rows below give T cell receptor beta chains drawn from one sample of a study of cytomegalovirus exposure and HLA in healthy donors. Method: immunoSEQ multiplex PCR; TCRdb's copy keeps in-frame clones and lacks some. The sample consists of 120,000 or so clones, 65% to 90% of them appearing once. Sequencing input: PBMCs. These receptor sequences come from a male donor in good health and CMV-seropositive. Both conserved end residues are part of each CDR3. The D gene is left open where the match is weak. Clone sizes are given selectively: once, few, many, or a class where the clone is expanded.

clone_size: .
j_call: TRBJ2-2
v_call: TRBV5-6
d_call: TRBD2
cdr3_nt: TGTGCCAGCAGCCGCATAGCGGGAGGGACCGGGGAGCTGTTTTTT
cdr3_aa: CASSRIAGGTGELFF

clone_size: .
j_call: TRBJ2-1
v_call: TRBV18
d_call: .
cdr3_nt: TGTGCCAGCTCTTGGGACATTCCCGAGTTAGGCTCCTACAATGAGCAGTTCTTC
cdr3_aa: CASSWDIPELGSYNEQFF

clone_size: .
j_call: TRBJ1-2
v_call: TRBV5-6
d_call: TRBD1
cdr3_nt: TGTGCCAGCAGCTTGACAGGGGCGGGCTATGGCTACACCTTC
cdr3_aa: CASSLTGAGYGYTF

clone_size: .
j_call: TRBJ1-1
v_call: TRBV7-2
d_call: .
cdr3_nt: TGTGCCAGCAGCTTAGCAGGGACTAGTGAAGCTTTCTTT
cdr3_aa: CASSLAGTSEAFF

clone_size: .
j_call: TRBJ2-6
v_call: TRBV7-6
d_call: TRBD1
cdr3_nt: TGTGCCAGCAGCCGTGACAGGGTGGGGGCCAACGGCCTGACTTTC
cdr3_aa: CASSRDRVGANGLTF

clone_size: few
j_call: TRBJ1-5
v_call: TRBV12-5
d_call: .
cdr3_nt: TGTGCTAGTGGTCTGACAGGTTTTAGCAATCAGCCCCAGCATTTT
cdr3_aa: CASGLTGFSNQPQHF

clone_size: .
j_call: TRBJ2-7
v_call: TRBV19
d_call: TRBD1
cdr3_nt: TGTGCCAGTAGTACGGGACAGGGCTACGAGCAGTACTTC
cdr3_aa: CASSTGQGYEQYF

clone_size: .
j_call: TRBJ2-6
v_call: TRBV6-6
d_call: TRBD2
cdr3_nt: TGTGCCAGCAGTTTAACACGGGGGGCTGGGGCCAACGTCCTGACTTTC
cdr3_aa: CASSLTRGAGANVLTF

clone_size: once
j_call: TRBJ2-7
v_call: TRBV4-2
d_call: .
cdr3_nt: TGTGCCAGCAGCCAAGAGGGGGGTGATCGCTACGAGCAGTACTTC
cdr3_aa: CASSQEGGDRYEQYF

clone_size: few
j_call: TRBJ1-3
v_call: TRBV18
d_call: TRBD1
cdr3_nt: TGTGCCAGCTCCCTAGGGACAGGTGCCTCTGGAAACACCATATATTTT
cdr3_aa: CASSLGTGASGNTIYF

clone_size: .
j_call: TRBJ2-4
v_call: TRBV28
d_call: .
cdr3_nt: TGTGCCAGCAGTAGGGCCGTTCAGGGCTCAAAAAACATTCAGTACTTC
cdr3_aa: CASSRAVQGSKNIQYF

clone_size: few
j_call: TRBJ2-7
v_call: TRBV10-3
d_call: .
cdr3_nt: TGTGCCATCAGTGAGAATCAAAGGGGCTCCTACGAGCAGTACTTC
cdr3_aa: CAISENQRGSYEQYF

clone_size: .
j_call: TRBJ1-4
v_call: TRBV7-9
d_call: .
cdr3_nt: TGTGCCAGCAGCTTAGATCGCGGACAGTTTAATGAAAAACTGTTTTTT
cdr3_aa: CASSLDRGQFNEKLFF

clone_size: once
j_call: TRBJ1-2
v_call: TRBV4-2
d_call: .
cdr3_nt: TGTGCCAGCAGCCAAGAGGTAGGGGCCTACTCGGTCTACACCTTC
cdr3_aa: CASSQEVGAYSVYTF

clone_size: .
j_call: TRBJ2-3
v_call: TRBV28
d_call: .
cdr3_nt: TGTGCCAGCAGCAGCCCTCAGAGGGGGAAGGGGACAGATACGCAGTATTTT
cdr3_aa: CASSSPQRGKGTDTQYF

clone_size: .
j_call: TRBJ2-7
v_call: TRBV7-9
d_call: TRBD2
cdr3_nt: TGTGCCAGCAGCCCAGTTGGCCCTAGCGGGGCCTACGAGCAGTACTTC
cdr3_aa: CASSPVGPSGAYEQYF

clone_size: .
j_call: TRBJ2-1
v_call: TRBV30
d_call: TRBD2
cdr3_nt: TGTGCCTGGAGCCGAAATACCCCGGGACTAGCGGGAGCGGGGAATGAGCAGTTCTTC
cdr3_aa: CAWSRNTPGLAGAGNEQFF

clone_size: few
j_call: TRBJ2-3
v_call: TRBV7-9
d_call: TRBD1
cdr3_nt: TGTGCCAGCAGCTCGGTTCTCGGCAGGGGGCGCGGCACAGATACGCAGTATTTT
cdr3_aa: CASSSVLGRGRGTDTQYF

clone_size: few
j_call: TRBJ2-1
v_call: TRBV9
d_call: .
cdr3_nt: TGTGCCAGCAGCGTAGATGACTTCTACAATGAGCAGTTCTTC
cdr3_aa: CASSVDDFYNEQFF

clone_size: .
j_call: TRBJ1-4
v_call: TRBV6-5
d_call: TRBD1
cdr3_nt: TGTGCCAGCAGTTCCTCCCTTACAGGGGTTAATGAAAAACTGTTTTTT
cdr3_aa: CASSSSLTGVNEKLFF

clone_size: .
j_call: TRBJ1-5
v_call: TRBV5-1
d_call: .
cdr3_nt: TGCGCCAGCAGCTTGGGACAACATCAGCCCCAGCATTTT
cdr3_aa: CASSLGQHQPQHF

clone_size: .
j_call: TRBJ2-7
v_call: TRBV4-1
d_call: .
cdr3_nt: TGCGCCAGCAGCCAAGTGGAGGGCTCCGAGCAGTACTTC
cdr3_aa: CASSQVEGSEQYF

clone_size: .
j_call: TRBJ2-7
v_call: TRBV5-1
d_call: TRBD1
cdr3_nt: TGCGCCAGCAGCTTGGAGACAGGGTGGTCCTACGAGCAGTACTTC
cdr3_aa: CASSLETGWSYEQYF

clone_size: .
j_call: TRBJ1-4
v_call: TRBV9
d_call: .
cdr3_nt: TGTGCCAGCAGCGTAGTCACGAGTGGAAAACTGTTTTTT
cdr3_aa: CASSVVTSGKLFF

clone_size: .
j_call: TRBJ2-5
v_call: TRBV5-1
d_call: TRBD2
cdr3_nt: TGCGCCAGCAGCCCAAGCGGGGGCCAAGAGACCCAGTACTTC
cdr3_aa: CASSPSGGQETQYF

clone_size: .
j_call: TRBJ2-3
v_call: TRBV5-6
d_call: TRBD1
cdr3_nt: TGTGCCAGCAGCCCCGGGTACAGGGGGGATACGCAGTATTTT
cdr3_aa: CASSPGYRGDTQYF

clone_size: once
j_call: TRBJ2-4
v_call: TRBV5-1
d_call: .
cdr3_nt: TGCGCCAGCAGCTTGGAAGCATCCAAAAACATTCAGTACTTC
cdr3_aa: CASSLEASKNIQYF

clone_size: .
j_call: TRBJ2-1
v_call: TRBV10-3
d_call: .
cdr3_nt: TGTGCCATCAGTGAGTCTTTCCAGAATGAGCAGTTCTTC
cdr3_aa: CAISESFQNEQFF

clone_size: .
j_call: TRBJ2-1
v_call: TRBV2
d_call: TRBD2
cdr3_nt: TGTGCCAGCAGCCAGGGACTAGTGACTGATGAGCAGTTCTTC
cdr3_aa: CASSQGLVTDEQFF

clone_size: .
j_call: TRBJ1-2
v_call: TRBV4-3
d_call: .
cdr3_nt: TGCGCCAGCAGCCCCACAGGGAACTATGGCTACACCTTC
cdr3_aa: CASSPTGNYGYTF

clone_size: .
j_call: TRBJ2-3
v_call: TRBV11-2
d_call: TRBD1
cdr3_nt: TGTGCCAGCAGCCGACGGGACAGGGGTGCAGATACGCAGTATTTT
cdr3_aa: CASSRRDRGADTQYF

clone_size: .
j_call: TRBJ2-2
v_call: TRBV5-1
d_call: .
cdr3_nt: TGCGCCAGCAAGGCAAGCCCAGGGGACACCGGGGAGCTGTTTTTT
cdr3_aa: CASKASPGDTGELFF

clone_size: .
j_call: TRBJ2-7
v_call: TRBV19
d_call: .
cdr3_nt: TGTGCCAGTCAAGGGGGGGGGCTTACCTACGAGCAGTACTTC
cdr3_aa: CASQGGGLTYEQYF

clone_size: .
j_call: TRBJ2-1
v_call: TRBV4-3
d_call: TRBD2
cdr3_nt: TGCGCCAGCAGCCAAGATAGTGGGAGGGCCACGCAGTTCTTC
cdr3_aa: CASSQDSGRATQFF

clone_size: .
j_call: TRBJ2-1
v_call: TRBV19
d_call: .
cdr3_nt: TGTGCCAGTAACCTCGCCACTAGCTCTCGTCAGCAGTTCTTC
cdr3_aa: CASNLATSSRQQFF

clone_size: .
j_call: TRBJ2-7
v_call: TRBV30
d_call: TRBD2
cdr3_nt: TGTGCCTGGAGTGCCACAGGGACTAGAGGGATCTACGAGCAGTACTTC
cdr3_aa: CAWSATGTRGIYEQYF

clone_size: .
j_call: TRBJ2-3
v_call: TRBV11-2
d_call: TRBD2
cdr3_nt: TGTGCCAGCAGGACCGAGAACGGGGGGGGCGCAGATACGCAGTATTTT
cdr3_aa: CASRTENGGGADTQYF

clone_size: .
j_call: TRBJ1-4
v_call: TRBV5-8
d_call: .
cdr3_nt: TGTGCCAGCAGCTTGGATCAGGGCGGAGCTGAAAAACTGTTTTTT
cdr3_aa: CASSLDQGGAEKLFF

clone_size: once
j_call: TRBJ1-4
v_call: TRBV28
d_call: .
cdr3_nt: TGTGCCAGCAGTCCTACAGGGAGGGGTGAAAAACTGTTTTTT
cdr3_aa: CASSPTGRGEKLFF

clone_size: .
j_call: TRBJ2-6
v_call: TRBV9
d_call: TRBD2
cdr3_nt: TGTGCCAGCAGCCCCAGACTAGCGGGAGTTGTTGGGGCCAACGTCCTGACTTTC
cdr3_aa: CASSPRLAGVVGANVLTF

clone_size: .
j_call: TRBJ2-5
v_call: TRBV6-4
d_call: TRBD1
cdr3_nt: TGTGCCAGCCCCCGGACAGGGGGCAGTTTTGGAGAGACCCAGTACTTC
cdr3_aa: CASPRTGGSFGETQYF

clone_size: few
j_call: TRBJ1-2
v_call: TRBV10-1
d_call: TRBD1
cdr3_nt: TGCGCCAGCAGGGAGATTCGGGACAGGGTCTATGGCTACACCTTC
cdr3_aa: CASREIRDRVYGYTF

clone_size: once
j_call: TRBJ1-5
v_call: TRBV19
d_call: .
cdr3_nt: TGTGCCAGTAGTATAGATATCGGTGGAGGACAGCCCCAGCATTTT
cdr3_aa: CASSIDIGGGQPQHF

clone_size: .
j_call: TRBJ2-7
v_call: TRBV7-2
d_call: TRBD2
cdr3_nt: TGTGCCAGCAGCTTAGAGCGGGAGACCTACGAGCAGTACTTC
cdr3_aa: CASSLERETYEQYF

clone_size: .
j_call: TRBJ2-6
v_call: TRBV5-1
d_call: .
cdr3_nt: TGCGCCAGCAGCCCCCAGAACCAGGGATCTGGGGCCAACGTCCTGACTTTC
cdr3_aa: CASSPQNQGSGANVLTF

clone_size: .
j_call: TRBJ2-1
v_call: TRBV30
d_call: .
cdr3_nt: TGTGCCTGGAGGTCAGACTACACCCTCCACAATGAGCAGTTCTTC
cdr3_aa: CAWRSDYTLHNEQFF

clone_size: once
j_call: TRBJ2-5
v_call: TRBV7-8
d_call: TRBD2
cdr3_nt: TGTGCCAGCACCAAACTAGCGGGAGTGGGGGAGACCCAGTACTTC
cdr3_aa: CASTKLAGVGETQYF

clone_size: .
j_call: TRBJ2-7
v_call: TRBV7-2
d_call: .
cdr3_nt: TGTGCCAGCAGCTTAGCAGGGGGTAGCTACGAGCAGTACTTC
cdr3_aa: CASSLAGGSYEQYF